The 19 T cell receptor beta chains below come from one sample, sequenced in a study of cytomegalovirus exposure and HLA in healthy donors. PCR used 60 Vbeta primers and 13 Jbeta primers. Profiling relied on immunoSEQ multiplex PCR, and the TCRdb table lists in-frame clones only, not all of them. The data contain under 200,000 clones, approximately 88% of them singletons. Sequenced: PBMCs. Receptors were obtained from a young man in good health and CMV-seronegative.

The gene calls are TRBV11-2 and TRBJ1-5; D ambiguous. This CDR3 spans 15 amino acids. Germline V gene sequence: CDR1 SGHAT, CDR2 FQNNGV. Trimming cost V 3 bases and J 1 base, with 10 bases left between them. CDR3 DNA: TGTGCCAGCAGCTTGGGCAGTAACAGCAATCAGCCCCAGCATTTT. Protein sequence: CASSLGSNSNQPQHF. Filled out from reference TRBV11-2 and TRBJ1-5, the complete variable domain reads EAGVAQSPRYKIIEKRQSVAFWCNPISGHATLYWYQQILGQGPKLLIQFQNNGVVDDSQLPKDRFSAERLKGVDSTLKIQPAKLEDSAVYLCASSLGSNSNQPQHFGDGTRLSIL.

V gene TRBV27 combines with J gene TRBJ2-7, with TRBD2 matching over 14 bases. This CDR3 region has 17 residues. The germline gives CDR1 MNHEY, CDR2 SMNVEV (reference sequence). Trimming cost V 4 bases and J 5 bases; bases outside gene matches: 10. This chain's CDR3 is CASSSRGLAGVSHEQYF. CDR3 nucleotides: TGTGCCAGCAGTTCTAGGGGACTAGCGGGAGTATCACACGAGCAGTACTTC.

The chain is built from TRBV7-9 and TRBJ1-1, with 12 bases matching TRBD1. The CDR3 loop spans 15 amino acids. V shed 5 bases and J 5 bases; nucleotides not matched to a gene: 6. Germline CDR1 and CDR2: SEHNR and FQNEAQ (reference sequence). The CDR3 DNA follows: TGTGCCAGCAGCACCTGGGGACAGGGGGCAACTGAAGCTTTCTTT. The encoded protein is CASSTWGQGATEAFF. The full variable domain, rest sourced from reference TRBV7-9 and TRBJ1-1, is DTGVSQNPRHKITKRGQNVTFRCDPISEHNRLYWYRQTLGQGPEFLTYFQNEAQLEKSRLLSDRFSAERPKGSFSTLEIQRTEQGDSAMYLCASSTWGQGATEAFFGQGTRLTVV.

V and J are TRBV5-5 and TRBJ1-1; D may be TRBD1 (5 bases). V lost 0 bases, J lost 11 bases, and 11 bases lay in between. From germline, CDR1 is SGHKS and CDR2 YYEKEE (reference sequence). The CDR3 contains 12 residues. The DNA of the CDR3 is TGTGCCAGCAGCTTGGCCGGGGGACTTGCTTTCTTT. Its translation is CASSLAGGLAFF.

CDR3 in amino acids: CASSPGVLRGRGGSEKLFF. In DNA form, the CDR3 reads TGTGCCAGCTCACCAGGGGTTTTAAGGGGGAGGGGCGGGAGTGAAAAACTGTTTTTT. This chain joins TRBV18 and TRBJ1-4; possible D gene TRBD1, 6 bases. This CDR3 is 19 amino acids long. Germline CDR1 and CDR2: KGHSH and LQKENI. The ends were cut back, 2 bases at V and 7 bases at J, with 26 bases in the middle.

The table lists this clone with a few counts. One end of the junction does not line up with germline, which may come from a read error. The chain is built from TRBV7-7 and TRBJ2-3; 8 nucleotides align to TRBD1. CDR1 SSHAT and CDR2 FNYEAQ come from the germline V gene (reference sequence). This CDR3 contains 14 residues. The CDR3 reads CASSTGQGADTQYF. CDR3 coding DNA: TGTGCTAGCAGCACCGGACAGGGTGCAGATACGCAGTATTTT.

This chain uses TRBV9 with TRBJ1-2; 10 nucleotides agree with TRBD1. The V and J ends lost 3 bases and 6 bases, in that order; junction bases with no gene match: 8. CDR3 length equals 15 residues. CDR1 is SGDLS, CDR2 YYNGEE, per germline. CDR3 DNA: TGTGCCAGCAGCGAGAGCCGGGACAGGGGTCATGGCTACACCTTC. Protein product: CASSESRDRGHGYTF.

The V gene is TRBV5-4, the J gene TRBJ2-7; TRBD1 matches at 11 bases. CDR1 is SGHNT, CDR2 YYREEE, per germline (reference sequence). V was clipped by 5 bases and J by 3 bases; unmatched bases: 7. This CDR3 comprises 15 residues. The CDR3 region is CASSFGTGGLYEQYF. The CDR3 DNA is TGTGCCAGCAGTTTCGGGACAGGGGGTCTCTACGAGCAGTACTTC. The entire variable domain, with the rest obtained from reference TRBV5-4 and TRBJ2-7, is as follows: ETGVTQSPTHLIKTRGQQVTLRCSSQSGHNTVSWYQQALGQGPQFIFQYYREEENGRGNFPPRFSGLQFPNYSSELNVNALELDDSALYLCASSFGTGGLYEQYFGPGTRLTVT.

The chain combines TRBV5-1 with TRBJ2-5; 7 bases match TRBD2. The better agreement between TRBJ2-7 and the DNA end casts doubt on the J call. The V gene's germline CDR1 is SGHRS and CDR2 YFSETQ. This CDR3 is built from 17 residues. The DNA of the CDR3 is TGCGCCAGCAGCTTGGGGTCTAGCGGAAACCCCCCCTACGAGCAGTACTTC. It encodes CASSLGSSGNPPYEQYF.

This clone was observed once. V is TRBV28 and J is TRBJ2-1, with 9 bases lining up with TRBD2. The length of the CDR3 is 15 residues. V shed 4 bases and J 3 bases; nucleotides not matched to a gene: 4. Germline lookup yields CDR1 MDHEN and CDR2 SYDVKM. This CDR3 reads CASSSSSGVYNEQFF. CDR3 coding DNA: TGTGCCAGCAGTTCCTCTAGCGGGGTCTACAATGAGCAGTTCTTC. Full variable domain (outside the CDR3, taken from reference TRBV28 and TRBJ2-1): DVKVTQSSRYLVKRTGEKVFLECVQDMDHENMFWYRQDPGLGLRLIYFSYDVKMKEKGDIPEGYSVSREKKERFSLILESASTNQTSMYLCASSSSSGVYNEQFFGPGTRLTVL.

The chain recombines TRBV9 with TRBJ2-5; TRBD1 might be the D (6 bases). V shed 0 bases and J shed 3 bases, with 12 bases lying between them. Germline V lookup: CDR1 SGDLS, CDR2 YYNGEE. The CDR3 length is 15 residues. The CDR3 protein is CASSVAPDRKETQYF. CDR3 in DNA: TGTGCCAGCAGCGTAGCCCCAGACAGGAAAGAGACCCAGTACTTC.

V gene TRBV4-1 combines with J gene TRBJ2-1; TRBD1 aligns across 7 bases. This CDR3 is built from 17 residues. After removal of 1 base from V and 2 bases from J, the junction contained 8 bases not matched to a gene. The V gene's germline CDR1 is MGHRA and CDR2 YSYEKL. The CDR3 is CASSQVSTGLPYNEQFF. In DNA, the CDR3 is TGCGCCAGCAGCCAAGTGTCGACAGGGTTGCCCTACAATGAGCAGTTCTTC.

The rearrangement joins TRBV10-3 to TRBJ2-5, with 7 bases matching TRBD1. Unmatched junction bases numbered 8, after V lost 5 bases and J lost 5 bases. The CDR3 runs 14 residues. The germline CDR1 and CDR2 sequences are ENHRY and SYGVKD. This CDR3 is CAISRTTGFETQYF. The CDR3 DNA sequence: TGTGCCATCAGTCGGACGACAGGGTTCGAGACCCAGTACTTC.

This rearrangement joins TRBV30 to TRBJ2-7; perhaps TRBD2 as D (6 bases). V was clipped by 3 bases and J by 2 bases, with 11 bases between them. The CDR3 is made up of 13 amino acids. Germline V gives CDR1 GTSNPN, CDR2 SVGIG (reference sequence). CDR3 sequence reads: CAWRRGLPYEQYF. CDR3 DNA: TGTGCCTGGAGGCGGGGTTTGCCCTACGAGCAGTACTTC. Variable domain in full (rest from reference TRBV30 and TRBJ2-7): SQTIHQWPATLVQPVGSPLSLECTVEGTSNPNLYWYRQAAGRGLQLLFYSVGIGQISSEVPQNLSASRPQDRQFILSSKKLLLSDSGFYLCAWRRGLPYEQYFGPGTRLTVT.

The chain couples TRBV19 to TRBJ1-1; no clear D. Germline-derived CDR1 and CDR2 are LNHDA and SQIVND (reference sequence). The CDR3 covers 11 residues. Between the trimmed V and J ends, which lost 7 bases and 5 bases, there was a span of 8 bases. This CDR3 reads CASIGVTEAFF. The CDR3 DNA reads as TGTGCCAGTATCGGGGTAACTGAAGCTTTCTTT.

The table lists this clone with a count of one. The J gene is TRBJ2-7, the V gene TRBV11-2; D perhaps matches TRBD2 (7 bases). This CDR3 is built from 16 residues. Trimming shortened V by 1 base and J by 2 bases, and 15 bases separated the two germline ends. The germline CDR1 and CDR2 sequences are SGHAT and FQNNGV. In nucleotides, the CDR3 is TGTGCCAGCAGCTTAGGGCGGGGGCCCGGGCCCTACGAGCAGTACTTC. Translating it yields CASSLGRGPGPYEQYF.

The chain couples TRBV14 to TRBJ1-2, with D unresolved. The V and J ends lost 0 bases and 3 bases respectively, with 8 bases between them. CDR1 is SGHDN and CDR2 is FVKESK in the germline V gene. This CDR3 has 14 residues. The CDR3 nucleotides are TGTGCCAGCAGCCAAGATAACATACACTATGGCTACACCTTC. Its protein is CASSQDNIHYGYTF.

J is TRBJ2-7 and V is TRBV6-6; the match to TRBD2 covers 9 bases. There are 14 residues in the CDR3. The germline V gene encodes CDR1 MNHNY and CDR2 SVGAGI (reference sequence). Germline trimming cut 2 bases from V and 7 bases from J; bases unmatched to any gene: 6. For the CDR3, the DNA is TGTGCCAGCAGTTACACAGCTAGCGGGAAGGAGCAGTACTTC. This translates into CASSYTASGKEQYF.

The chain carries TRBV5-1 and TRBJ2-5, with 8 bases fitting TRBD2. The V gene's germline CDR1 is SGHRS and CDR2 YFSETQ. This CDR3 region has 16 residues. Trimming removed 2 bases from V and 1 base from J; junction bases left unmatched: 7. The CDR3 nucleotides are TGCGCCAGCAGCTTTGTGGGCGGGGGGCTCCAAGAGACCCAGTACTTC. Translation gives CASSFVGGGLQETQYF.